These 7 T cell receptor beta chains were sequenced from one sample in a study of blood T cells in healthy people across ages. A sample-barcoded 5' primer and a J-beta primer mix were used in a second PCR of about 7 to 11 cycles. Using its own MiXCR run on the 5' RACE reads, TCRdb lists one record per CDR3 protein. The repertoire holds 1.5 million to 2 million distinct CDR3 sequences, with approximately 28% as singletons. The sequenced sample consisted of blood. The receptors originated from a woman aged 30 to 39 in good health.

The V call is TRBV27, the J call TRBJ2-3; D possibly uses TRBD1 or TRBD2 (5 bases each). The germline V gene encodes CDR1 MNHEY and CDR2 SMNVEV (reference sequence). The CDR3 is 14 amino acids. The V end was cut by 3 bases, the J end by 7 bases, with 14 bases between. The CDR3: CASSFLRDPHTQYF. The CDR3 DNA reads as TGTGCCAGCAGTTTTCTACGGGACCCCCATACGCAGTATTTT.

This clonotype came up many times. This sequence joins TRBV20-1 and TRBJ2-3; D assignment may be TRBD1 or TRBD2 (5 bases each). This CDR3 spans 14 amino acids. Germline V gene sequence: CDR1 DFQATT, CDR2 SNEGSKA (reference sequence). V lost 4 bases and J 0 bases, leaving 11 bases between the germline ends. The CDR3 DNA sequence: TGCAGTGCTACCGGGACGTTTAGCACAGATACGCAGTATTTT. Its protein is CSATGTFSTDTQYF.

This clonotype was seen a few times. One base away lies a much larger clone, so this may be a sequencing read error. CDR3 in amino acids: CASSESGELAGNEQFF. The CDR3 DNA is TGCGCCAGCAGTGAGTCTGGCGAACTAGCGGGAAACGAGCAGTTCTTC. This sequence joins TRBV10-1 and TRBJ2-1, with 10 bases lining up with TRBD2. The trim removed 0 bases at V and 10 bases at J, leaving 9 bases unmatched. Germline lookup yields CDR1 WNHNN and CDR2 SYGVQD (reference sequence). This CDR3 has 16 residues.

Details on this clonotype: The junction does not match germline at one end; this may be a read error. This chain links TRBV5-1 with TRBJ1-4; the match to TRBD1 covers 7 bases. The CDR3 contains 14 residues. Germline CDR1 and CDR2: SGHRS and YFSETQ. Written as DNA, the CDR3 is TGCGCCAGCAGCCCCGGGACAGAAAATGAAAAACGGTTTTTT. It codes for CASSPGTENEKRFF.

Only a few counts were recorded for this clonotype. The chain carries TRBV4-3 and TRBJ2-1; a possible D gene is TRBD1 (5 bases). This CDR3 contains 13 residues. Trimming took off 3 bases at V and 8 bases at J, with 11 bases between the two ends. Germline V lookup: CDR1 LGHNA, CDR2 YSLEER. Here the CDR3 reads CASSHTSRDEQFF. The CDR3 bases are TGCGCCAGCAGCCATACTTCCAGGGATGAGCAGTTCTTC.

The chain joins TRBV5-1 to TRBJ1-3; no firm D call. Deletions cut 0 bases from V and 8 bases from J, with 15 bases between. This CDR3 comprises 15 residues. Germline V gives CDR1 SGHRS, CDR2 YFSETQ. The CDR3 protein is CASSLATWREDTIYF. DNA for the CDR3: TGCGCCAGCAGCTTGGCGACTTGGAGGGAGGACACCATATATTTT.

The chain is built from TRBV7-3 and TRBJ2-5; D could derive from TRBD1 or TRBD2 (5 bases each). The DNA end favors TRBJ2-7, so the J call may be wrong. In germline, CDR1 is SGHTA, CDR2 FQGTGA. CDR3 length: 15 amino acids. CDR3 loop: CASSGDGAMRDEQYF. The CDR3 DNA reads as TGTGCCAGCAGCGGAGACGGGGCCATGCGGGACGAGCAGTACTTC.